This T cell receptor (beta chain) was retrieved from a study of response to subunit inactivated influenza vaccine. TCRdb ran MiXCR on the RT-PCR reads and lists one entry per CDR3 protein. The sample records under 550,000 distinct CDR3 sequences, less than 7.5% being singletons. This CDR3 has 14 residues. The V gene lost 3 bases and the J gene lost 0 bases, with 9 bases spanning the gap. Germline CDR1 is LNHNV and CDR2 is YYDKDF (reference sequence). This clonotype has only a few counts. Its antigen is still unknown. Findings and caveats of the study: Seasonal influenza vaccination, on each occasion, was suggested by the authors to recruit few new T cells.

The chain employs TRBV15 and TRBJ2-7; D not certain. The receptor comes from a man aged 50 to 69 who received an inactivated influenza vaccine. The input for sequencing was PBMCs from blood, taken roughly 24 months after vaccination. CDR3 protein: CATSRTVSSYEQYF. In DNA form, the CDR3 reads TGTGCCACCAGCAGGACGGTGAGCTCCTACGAGCAGTACTTC. The whole variable domain, remainder taken from reference TRBV15 and TRBJ2-7, is DAMVIQNPRYQVTQFGKPVTLSCSQTLNHNVMYWYQQKSSQAPKLLFHYYDKDFNNEADTPDNFQSRRPNTSFCFLDIRSPGLGDTAMYLCATSRTVSSYEQYFGPGTRLTVT.